Each of the 14 T cell receptor beta chains below was sequenced from the same sample in a study of shared T cell receptors in the human thymus. Profiled with immunoSEQ multiplex PCR; TCRdb holds only in-frame clones, not every one. This sample carries more than 300,000 clones, more than 85% of them seen once, and the ten largest clones take approximately 0.02%. Sequenced material: thymocytes. Receptors were obtained from a human donor.

The rearrangement uses TRBV7-3 and TRBJ2-2, with unresolved D. The CDR3 is 12 amino acids. Germline V gives CDR1 SGHTA, CDR2 FQGTGA. The V end was cut by 2 bases, the J end by 3 bases, with 1 base between. CDR3 DNA: TGTGCCAGCAGCTTAGACACCGGGGAGCTGTTTTTT. It specifies CASSLDTGELFF.

The chain employs TRBV7-9 and TRBJ1-6, with D maybe TRBD1 (6 bases). Germline assignment: CDR1 SEHNR and CDR2 FQNEAQ (reference sequence). V lost 5 bases and J lost 8, with 19 bases in between. The CDR3 has 16 amino acids. The chain's CDR3 is CASSPARGGRDSPLHF. As DNA, the CDR3 is TGTGCCAGCAGCCCGGCAAGGGGGGGTAGGGATTCACCCCTCCACTTT.

V is TRBV27 and J is TRBJ2-2; 11 bases map to TRBD1. Trimming took 3 bases from V and 0 from J; bases not matched to a gene: 9. The V gene's germline CDR1 is MNHEY and CDR2 SMNVEV (reference sequence). The CDR3 is made up of 19 amino acids. This CDR3 reads CASSLCYRDRGANTGELFF. The CDR3 bases are TGTGCCAGCAGTTTGTGTTACCGGGACAGGGGGGCGAACACCGGGGAGCTGTTTTTT.

The rearrangement links TRBV5-1 to TRBJ1-3; TRBD1 matches 11 bases. Losses at the gene ends were 5 bases for V and 0 bases for J; bases not matched to a gene: 16. The CDR3 covers 20 residues. Per germline, CDR1 SGHRS and CDR2 YFSETQ. Here the CDR3 reads CASRQNPGTGGLNSGNTIYF. Written as DNA, the CDR3 is TGCGCCAGCAGACAAAACCCCGGGACAGGGGGACTCAACTCTGGAAACACCATATATTTT.

The gene calls are TRBV4-2 and TRBJ2-4, with D hard to call. CDR1 is LGHNA, CDR2 YNFKEQ, per germline. V gave up 4 bases and J gave up 1 base, with 23 bases separating them. The CDR3 has 19 residues. CDR3 sequence: CASSLYFYSLIWAKNIQYF. The CDR3 DNA reads as TGTGCCAGCAGCCTTTATTTTTACTCACTCATCTGGGCCAAAAACATTCAGTACTTC.

The chain uses TRBV2 and TRBJ1-2; D perhaps matches TRBD1 (5 bases). This CDR3 comprises 14 residues. CDR1 SNHLY and CDR2 FYNNEI come from the germline V gene. With 2 bases removed from V and 10 bases from J, the gap between germline ends came to 17 bases. The CDR3 region has the DNA TGTGCCAGCAGTGAAAGGCGGGACGAGGATTTCTACACCTTC. It yields the protein CASSERRDEDFYTF.

The V call is TRBV19, the J call TRBJ2-1; 8 bases fit TRBD1. The V segment lost 4 bases and the J segment 7 bases; nucleotides outside the gene matches: 9. The CDR3 spans 15 residues. The germline CDR1 and CDR2 sequences are LNHDA and SQIVND (reference sequence). DNA of the CDR3: TGTGCCAGTAGTAACCCGCGGACAGGGCAGAATGAGCAGTTCTTC. Amino acid sequence: CASSNPRTGQNEQFF.

The gene calls are TRBV7-9 and TRBJ2-7; 12 bases are a match to TRBD2. V lost 5 bases and J lost 6; bases outside the gene matches: 8. The germline V gene has CDR1 SEHNR and CDR2 FQNEAQ (reference sequence). This CDR3 is built from 15 residues. As DNA, the CDR3 is TGTGCCAGCAGCATCGGGACTAGCGGGCCGTCCGAGCAGTACTTC. Its protein product is CASSIGTSGPSEQYF.

The rearrangement links TRBV4-1 to TRBJ2-7, with 8 bases fitting TRBD2. CDR1 MGHRA and CDR2 YSYEKL come from the germline V gene. V lost 3 bases and J lost 6; bases outside the gene matches: 22. The CDR3 has 19 amino acids. The DNA of the CDR3 is TGCGCCAGCAGCCAGAAAGAGCCGCTCCGCGGGAGGCCTCAGGCCGAGCAGTACTTC. Translated, it gives CASSQKEPLRGRPQAEQYF.

The chain carries TRBV16 and TRBJ1-1; TRBD1 matches 7 bases. The CDR3 contains 13 residues. The germline gives CDR1 KGHSY, CDR2 FQNENV. Trimming cost V 3 bases and J 4 bases; bases outside gene matches: 2. The CDR3 here is CASSHRGVTEAFF. The DNA for the CDR3 is TGTGCCAGCAGCCACAGGGGGGTCACTGAAGCTTTCTTT.

The chain links TRBV4-1 to TRBJ2-5; TRBD1 matches 10 bases. Germline V gene data show CDR1 as MGHRA and CDR2 as YSYEKL. The CDR3 totals 15 residues. The trim removed 0 bases at V and 7 bases at J, leaving 5 bases unmatched. CDR3 nucleotides: TGCGCCAGCAGCCAAGATCCGACAGGGGGCTTGACCCAGTACTTC. This codes for CASSQDPTGGLTQYF.

This chain uses TRBV11-2 with TRBJ2-5, with a possible D match to TRBD1 (5 bases). The germline CDR1 and CDR2 sequences are SGHAT and FQNNGV. CDR3 size: 14 residues. V was pared by 5 bases and J by 4 bases, with 14 bases between. The CDR3 is CASSPTRTLETQYF. The CDR3 nucleotides read TGTGCCAGCAGCCCAACACGGACACTAGAGACCCAGTACTTC.

The chain recombines TRBV5-1 with TRBJ1-2; no clear D gene. V gave up 1 base and J gave up 5 bases, with 12 bases separating them. CDR1 is SGHRS, CDR2 YFSETQ, per germline. The CDR3 spans 14 residues. The CDR3 sequence is CASSLNGVGYGYTF. The DNA of the CDR3 is TGCGCCAGCAGCTTGAACGGGGTCGGATATGGCTACACCTTC.

The CDR3 bases are TGTGCCAGCACCCCCATCGTGGCTAGCGGGATAACAGATACGCAGTATTTT. Translating it yields CASTPIVASGITDTQYF. The V call is TRBV28, the J call TRBJ2-3; 9 positions agree with TRBD2. The CDR3 loop spans 17 amino acids. Germline values: CDR1 MDHEN, CDR2 SYDVKM. V gave up 7 bases and J gave up 3 bases; unmatched junction bases: 14.